The 3 T cell receptor beta chains below all came from one sample that was sequenced in a study of CD8 T cells in Susac syndrome. RNA in amounts of roughly 0.5 to 1 ug was reverse transcribed with random hexamers. From the immunoSEQ multiplex PCR reads, TCRdb called clonotypes with MiXCR, one entry per CDR3 protein. This table holds roughly 130,000 distinct CDR3 sequences, around 96% found once. Specimen: CD4+ T cells from PBMCs. The receptors derive from a human donor with Susac syndrome.

The V call is TRBV5-1, the J call TRBJ2-4; maybe TRBD2 (6 bases). The V end lost 3 bases, the J end lost 1 base, and 14 bases lay between the germline ends. The CDR3 has 16 residues. Looked up from germline, CDR1 is SGHRS and CDR2 is YFSETQ. CDR3 region: CASSWGSGGAKNIQYF. DNA of the CDR3: TGCGCCAGCAGCTGGGGGAGCGGAGGGGCCAAAAACATTCAGTACTTC.

The V call is TRBV25-1, the J call TRBJ2-7, with D unclear. V was cut by 6 bases and J by 10 bases, with 10 bases left in between. Germline V gives CDR1 MGHDK, CDR2 SYGVNS. This CDR3 spans 10 amino acids. In nucleotides, the CDR3 is TGTGCCAGCAGAGGTTCTCAACAGTACTTC. It is translated as CASRGSQQYF.

The genes are TRBV25-1 and TRBJ1-2; D ambiguous. The V and J ends lost 2 bases and 2 bases respectively, with 6 bases between them. The CDR3 is made up of 13 amino acids. The germline CDR1 and CDR2 sequences are MGHDK and SYGVNS. CDR3 loop: CASSEGGNYGYTF. The CDR3 DNA reads TGTGCCAGCAGTGAAGGAGGGAACTATGGCTACACCTTC.